Listed below are T cell receptor beta chains from one sample, sequenced in a study of long-term antiretroviral therapy in people with HIV. Assay used: immunoSEQ multiplex PCR; TCRdb lists only in-frame clones, some missing. The sample contains about 39,000 clones, approximately 87% of which appear only once. The input for sequencing was unsorted PBMCs, taken 1.2 years after starting antiretroviral therapy. The source is a woman in her forties or fifties with HIV. Both conserved end residues are part of each CDR3. Each record gives: V gene, clone size, J gene, D gene, CDR3 protein, CDR3 DNA. The D gene is left open where the match is weak. Rows may omit the clone size; those that give it use once, few, many or a size class.

V gene: TRBV5-1
clone size: -
J gene: TRBJ1-4
D gene: TRBD1
CDR3 protein: CASSKSLRGPGQGNEKLFF
CDR3 DNA: TGCGCCAGCAGCAAGAGCCTTCGGGGGCCGGGACAGGGAAATGAAAAACTGTTTTTT

V gene: TRBV7-3
clone size: -
J gene: TRBJ2-2
D gene: -
CDR3 protein: CASSPVGGAGELFF
CDR3 DNA: TGTGCCAGCAGCCCAGTCGGGGGCGCGGGGGAGCTGTTTTTT

V gene: TRBV5-1
clone size: -
J gene: TRBJ1-1
D gene: -
CDR3 protein: CASSYSMNTEAFF
CDR3 DNA: TGCGCCAGCAGTTACAGTATGAACACTGAAGCTTTCTTT

V gene: TRBV4-3
clone size: -
J gene: TRBJ2-1
D gene: -
CDR3 protein: CASSQALAGAYNEQFF
CDR3 DNA: TGCGCCAGCAGCCAAGCGTTGGCGGGGGCTTACAATGAGCAGTTCTTC

V gene: TRBV20-1
clone size: -
J gene: TRBJ1-1
D gene: -
CDR3 protein: CSASLTDEAFF
CDR3 DNA: TGCAGTGCTAGCTTGACAGATGAAGCTTTCTTT

V gene: TRBV13
clone size: -
J gene: TRBJ2-6
D gene: TRBD1
CDR3 protein: CASSPRTGPSGANVLTF
CDR3 DNA: TGTGCCAGCAGCCCACGGACAGGACCCTCTGGGGCCAACGTCCTGACTTTC

V gene: TRBV15
clone size: -
J gene: TRBJ2-1
D gene: -
CDR3 protein: CATSRDLWTSRTQQFF
CDR3 DNA: TGTGCCACCAGCAGAGATCTCTGGACTTCCCGAACTCAGCAGTTCTTC

V gene: TRBV7-2
clone size: -
J gene: TRBJ1-6
D gene: -
CDR3 protein: CASSLAAAYNSPLHF
CDR3 DNA: TGTGCCAGCAGCTTAGCTGCAGCCTATAATTCACCCCTCCACTTT

V gene: TRBV5-5
clone size: -
J gene: TRBJ1-6
D gene: -
CDR3 protein: CASSLEGQRNSPLHF
CDR3 DNA: TGTGCCAGCAGCTTGGAAGGGCAGCGTAATTCACCCCTCCACTTT

V gene: TRBV9
clone size: -
J gene: TRBJ1-3
D gene: -
CDR3 protein: CASSGWGRPSSGNTIYF
CDR3 DNA: TGTGCCAGCAGCGGATGGGGGAGGCCTAGCTCTGGAAACACCATATATTTT

V gene: TRBV11-2
clone size: -
J gene: TRBJ2-7
D gene: TRBD2
CDR3 protein: CASSLAAGGSYEQYF
CDR3 DNA: TGTGCCAGCAGCTTAGCGGCGGGGGGCTCCTACGAGCAGTACTTC

V gene: TRBV19
clone size: -
J gene: TRBJ1-5
D gene: -
CDR3 protein: CASRSGRLSNQPQHF
CDR3 DNA: TGTGCCAGTAGAAGCGGCAGGCTTAGCAATCAGCCCCAGCATTTT

V gene: TRBV21-1
clone size: -
J gene: TRBJ2-7
D gene: -
CDR3 protein: CASRRRRNPKGGEQYF
CDR3 DNA: TGTGCCAGCAGAAGGAGGCGTAACCCTAAAGGCGGCGAGCAGTACTTC

V gene: TRBV7-2
clone size: once
J gene: TRBJ2-7
D gene: TRBD1
CDR3 protein: CASSAPDRGPYEQYF
CDR3 DNA: TGTGCCAGCAGCGCCCCGGACAGGGGGCCCTACGAGCAGTACTTC

V gene: TRBV30
clone size: -
J gene: TRBJ1-4
D gene: -
CDR3 protein: CAWSGTTASREKLFF
CDR3 DNA: TGTGCCTGGAGTGGGACAACCGCCAGCCGGGAAAAACTGTTTTTT

V gene: TRBV7-9
clone size: -
J gene: TRBJ2-1
D gene: -
CDR3 protein: CASSTGTPNNEQFF
CDR3 DNA: TGTGCCAGCAGTACCGGGACACCTAACAATGAGCAGTTCTTC

V gene: TRBV11-2
clone size: -
J gene: TRBJ2-2
D gene: -
CDR3 protein: CASSPYMPGELFF
CDR3 DNA: TGTGCCAGCAGCCCTTATATGCCCGGGGAGCTGTTTTTT

V gene: TRBV7-9
clone size: -
J gene: TRBJ2-5
D gene: -
CDR3 protein: CASSLVSSRETQYF
CDR3 DNA: TGTGCCAGCAGCTTAGTTTCCTCGAGGGAGACCCAGTACTTC

V gene: TRBV5-1
clone size: -
J gene: TRBJ2-3
D gene: TRBD2
CDR3 protein: CASSSLAGEVDTQYF
CDR3 DNA: TGCGCCAGCAGCTCCCTAGCGGGGGAGGTGGATACGCAGTATTTT

V gene: TRBV5-4
clone size: -
J gene: TRBJ1-1
D gene: TRBD1
CDR3 protein: CASSLGIGGGTEAFF
CDR3 DNA: TGTGCCAGCAGCTTGGGGATAGGGGGCGGCACTGAAGCTTTCTTT

V gene: TRBV5-1
clone size: -
J gene: TRBJ2-3
D gene: -
CDR3 protein: CASSLVTDTQYF
CDR3 DNA: TGCGCCAGCAGCTTGGTGACAGATACGCAGTATTTT

V gene: TRBV9
clone size: -
J gene: TRBJ1-3
D gene: -
CDR3 protein: CASSVPSGNTIYF
CDR3 DNA: TGTGCCAGCAGCGTACCGTCCGGAAACACCATATATTTT

V gene: TRBV29-1
clone size: once
J gene: TRBJ1-5
D gene: -
CDR3 protein: CSVVVGGAGRSQPQHF
CDR3 DNA: TGCAGCGTTGTAGTGGGGGGGGCGGGCCGGAGTCAGCCCCAGCATTTT

V gene: TRBV9
clone size: -
J gene: TRBJ1-2
D gene: TRBD1
CDR3 protein: CASSSSRTGGFSDGYTF
CDR3 DNA: TGTGCCAGCAGCTCTTCTAGGACAGGGGGTTTTTCGGATGGCTACACCTTC

V gene: TRBV10-3
clone size: -
J gene: TRBJ1-1
D gene: -
CDR3 protein: CAISEMDGEAFF
CDR3 DNA: TGTGCCATCAGTGAGATGGACGGTGAAGCTTTCTTT

V gene: TRBV5-6
clone size: -
J gene: TRBJ1-1
D gene: -
CDR3 protein: CASSLGGGPNTEAFF
CDR3 DNA: TGTGCCAGCAGCTTAGGGGGGGGGCCAAACACTGAAGCTTTCTTT

V gene: TRBV11-2
clone size: -
J gene: TRBJ2-1
D gene: -
CDR3 protein: CASSLSGYNEQFF
CDR3 DNA: TGTGCCAGCAGCTTGAGCGGGTACAATGAGCAGTTCTTC

V gene: TRBV7-9
clone size: -
J gene: TRBJ1-1
D gene: -
CDR3 protein: CASSKQEDTEAFF
CDR3 DNA: TGTGCCAGCAGCAAACAGGAGGACACTGAAGCTTTCTTT

V gene: TRBV18
clone size: -
J gene: TRBJ1-1
D gene: -
CDR3 protein: CASSSDRNTEAFF
CDR3 DNA: TGTGCCAGCTCATCGGACAGGAACACTGAAGCTTTCTTT

V gene: TRBV6-5
clone size: -
J gene: TRBJ1-1
D gene: -
CDR3 protein: CASSVTAFYTEAFF
CDR3 DNA: TGTGCCAGCAGTGTGACAGCCTTTTACACTGAAGCTTTCTTT

V gene: TRBV6-6
clone size: -
J gene: TRBJ2-2
D gene: -
CDR3 protein: CASSYMSYTGELFF
CDR3 DNA: TGTGCCAGCAGTTACATGAGTTACACCGGGGAGCTGTTTTTT

V gene: TRBV9
clone size: -
J gene: TRBJ1-6
D gene: -
CDR3 protein: CASSVDPREHSPLHF
CDR3 DNA: TGTGCCAGCAGCGTAGACCCCAGGGAGCATTCACCCCTCCACTTT

V gene: TRBV9
clone size: -
J gene: TRBJ2-4
D gene: TRBD2
CDR3 protein: CASSILAGGEKNIQYF
CDR3 DNA: TGTGCCAGCAGCATTCTAGCGGGGGGAGAGAAAAACATTCAGTACTTC

V gene: TRBV7-9
clone size: -
J gene: TRBJ2-2
D gene: TRBD1
CDR3 protein: CASSVGQGHTGELFF
CDR3 DNA: TGTGCCAGCAGCGTGGGACAGGGCCACACCGGGGAGCTGTTTTTT

V gene: TRBV7-2
clone size: -
J gene: TRBJ2-3
D gene: TRBD2
CDR3 protein: CASTMTSGYADTQYF
CDR3 DNA: TGTGCCAGCACCATGACTAGCGGATACGCAGATACGCAGTATTTT

V gene: TRBV6-6
clone size: -
J gene: TRBJ1-6
D gene: -
CDR3 protein: CASLISGQNYSPLHF
CDR3 DNA: TGTGCCAGTCTGATCTCTGGACAGAACTATTCACCCCTCCACTTT

V gene: TRBV6-4
clone size: -
J gene: TRBJ2-5
D gene: TRBD1
CDR3 protein: CASSILGQYVETQYF
CDR3 DNA: TGTGCCAGCAGCATACTGGGACAGTACGTAGAGACCCAGTACTTC

V gene: TRBV30
clone size: -
J gene: TRBJ1-1
D gene: -
CDR3 protein: CAWRRRVLDTEAFF
CDR3 DNA: TGTGCCTGGAGACGCAGGGTGTTGGACACTGAAGCTTTCTTT

V gene: TRBV9
clone size: -
J gene: TRBJ1-2
D gene: -
CDR3 protein: CASSVEERGAHGYTF
CDR3 DNA: TGTGCCAGCAGCGTAGAGGAGAGGGGGGCCCATGGCTACACCTTC

V gene: TRBV2
clone size: few
J gene: TRBJ2-7
D gene: -
CDR3 protein: CASRSSYEQYF
CDR3 DNA: TGTGCCAGCAGATCCTCCTACGAGCAGTACTTC

V gene: TRBV27
clone size: -
J gene: TRBJ2-2
D gene: -
CDR3 protein: CASRTGGRRTGELFF
CDR3 DNA: TGTGCCAGCAGGACGGGGGGCCGCCGCACCGGGGAGCTGTTTTTT

V gene: TRBV9
clone size: -
J gene: TRBJ1-1
D gene: -
CDR3 protein: CASSVDPGGSGWVTEAFF
CDR3 DNA: TGTGCCAGCAGCGTAGATCCCGGGGGGAGTGGGTGGGTGACTGAAGCTTTCTTT

V gene: TRBV5-4
clone size: -
J gene: TRBJ1-6
D gene: -
CDR3 protein: CASSLAVSDSPLHF
CDR3 DNA: TGTGCCAGCAGCTTGGCTGTATCCGATTCACCCCTCCACTTT

V gene: TRBV7-3
clone size: -
J gene: TRBJ2-7
D gene: -
CDR3 protein: CASSLYPVSYEQYF
CDR3 DNA: TGTGCCAGCAGCTTATACCCAGTTTCCTACGAGCAGTACTTC

V gene: TRBV19
clone size: -
J gene: TRBJ2-5
D gene: -
CDR3 protein: CASSVGPGPQETQYF
CDR3 DNA: TGTGCCAGTAGTGTCGGGCCCGGGCCCCAAGAGACCCAGTACTTC

V gene: TRBV2
clone size: -
J gene: TRBJ2-2
D gene: -
CDR3 protein: CASSVAGELFF
CDR3 DNA: TGTGCCAGCAGTGTGGCCGGGGAGCTGTTTTTT

V gene: TRBV6-1
clone size: -
J gene: TRBJ1-5
D gene: -
CDR3 protein: CASAGSSNQPQHF
CDR3 DNA: TGTGCCAGCGCAGGGAGCAGCAATCAGCCCCAGCATTTT

V gene: TRBV18
clone size: -
J gene: TRBJ1-5
D gene: -
CDR3 protein: CASSPPGTIIQPQHF
CDR3 DNA: TGTGCCAGCTCACCACCTGGGACAATCATTCAGCCCCAGCATTTT

V gene: TRBV7-2
clone size: -
J gene: TRBJ1-2
D gene: -
CDR3 protein: CASSSSWSLGYGYTF
CDR3 DNA: TGTGCCAGCAGCTCCTCGTGGTCGCTAGGGTATGGCTACACCTTC

V gene: TRBV11-3
clone size: -
J gene: TRBJ2-5
D gene: TRBD2
CDR3 protein: CASSRSGTGQETQYF
CDR3 DNA: TGTGCCAGCAGCCGAAGCGGGACGGGACAAGAGACCCAGTACTTC

V gene: TRBV5-4
clone size: -
J gene: TRBJ2-4
D gene: TRBD1
CDR3 protein: CASSFQGANIQYF
CDR3 DNA: TGTGCCAGCAGCTTCCAGGGGGCGAACATTCAGTACTTC